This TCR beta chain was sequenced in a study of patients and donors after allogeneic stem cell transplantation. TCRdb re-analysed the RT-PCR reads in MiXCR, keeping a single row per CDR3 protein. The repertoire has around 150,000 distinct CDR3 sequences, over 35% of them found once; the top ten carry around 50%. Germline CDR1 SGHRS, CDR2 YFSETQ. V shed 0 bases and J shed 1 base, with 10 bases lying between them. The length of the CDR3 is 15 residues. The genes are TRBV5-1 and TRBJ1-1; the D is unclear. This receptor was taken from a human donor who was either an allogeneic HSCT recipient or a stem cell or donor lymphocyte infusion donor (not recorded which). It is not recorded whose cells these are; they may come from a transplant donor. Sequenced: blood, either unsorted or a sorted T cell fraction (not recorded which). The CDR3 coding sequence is TGCGCCAGCAGCTTGGTTCGGGCCTCGAACACTGAAGCTTTCTTT. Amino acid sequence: CASSLVRASNTEAFF. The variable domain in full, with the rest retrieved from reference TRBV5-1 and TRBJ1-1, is KAGVTQTPRYLIKTRGQQVTLSCSPISGHRSVSWYQQTPGQGLQFLFEYFSETQRNKGNFPGRFSGRQFSNSRSEMNVSTLELGDSALYLCASSLVRASNTEAFFGQGTRLTVV.